This is a list of T cell receptor beta chains from one sample in a study of T cells in Graves' hyperthyroidism and ophthalmopathy. Each CDR3 protein gets one entry after TCRdb re-called the multiplex PCR reads with MiXCR. The sample holds about 700,000 distinct CDR3 sequences, about 14% seen once. Source material: blood. The receptors shown here come from a woman between 18 and 29 years old with Graves' hyperthyroidism. Both conserved end residues are part of each CDR3. Fields, in order: clone size, J gene, V gene, D gene, CDR3 protein, CDR3 DNA. The D gene is left open where the match is weak. Only some rows state a clone size, as once, few, many or a class for expanded clones.

>many|TRBJ2-7|TRBV20-1|.
CSARENNYEQYF
TGCAGTGCTCGGGAGAATAACTACGAGCAGTACTTC
>.|TRBJ2-1|TRBV11-2|TRBD1
CASSLGIRYRGAYNEQFF
TGTGCCAGCAGCTTAGGCATACGATACAGGGGTGCCTACAATGAGCAGTTCTTC
>few|TRBJ1-1|TRBV5-1|.
CASSLEAGATEAFF
TGCGCCAGCAGCTTGGAGGCAGGGGCCACTGAAGCTTTCTTT
>many|TRBJ2-5|TRBV6-1|TRBD1
CASSRTGVYQETQYF
TGTGCCAGCAGTCGGACAGGGGTGTACCAAGAGACCCAGTACTTC
>.|TRBJ1-4|TRBV19|TRBD1
CASSIAGTGVEKLFF
TGTGCCAGTAGTATAGCCGGGACAGGGGTTGAAAAACTGTTTTTT
>many|TRBJ2-2|TRBV18|.
CASSPADLNTGELFF
TGTGCCAGCTCACCGGCGGACTTGAACACCGGGGAGCTGTTTTTT
>many|TRBJ2-1|TRBV2|TRBD2
CASRGLAGSYNEQFF
TGTGCCAGCAGAGGACTAGCGGGGAGCTACAATGAGCAGTTCTTC
>.|TRBJ1-6|TRBV7-9|TRBD1
CASSLVGGTANSPLHF
TGTGCCAGCAGCTTAGTGGGGGGGACAGCCAATTCACCCCTCCACTTT
>few|TRBJ2-1|TRBV29-1|TRBD2
CSLRSGSYNEQFF
TGCAGCCTAAGGAGCGGGAGTTACAATGAGCAGTTCTTC
>.|TRBJ2-6|TRBV18|TRBD1
CASSRQGAFSGANVLTF
TGTGCCAGCTCACGACAGGGGGCCTTCTCTGGGGCCAACGTCCTGACTTTC
>many|TRBJ2-7|TRBV28|.
CASTSGTASYEQYF
TGTGCCAGCACCTCCGGGACGGCCTCCTACGAGCAGTACTTC
>many|TRBJ2-7|TRBV7-9|.
CASSFMGDGEQYF
TGTGCCAGCAGCTTCATGGGGGACGGCGAGCAGTACTTC
>many|TRBJ2-1|TRBV20-1|.
CSAIFGQEQFF
TGCAGTGCCATATTTGGCCAGGAGCAGTTCTTC
>few|TRBJ2-1|TRBV4-3|.
CASSEGRDLSSYNEQFF
TGCGCCAGCAGCGAAGGACGAGACCTAAGCTCCTACAATGAGCAGTTCTTC
>.|TRBJ2-5|TRBV20-1|TRBD2
CSARGGGGGTQYF
TGCAGTGCTAGGGGGGGGGGGGGAGGGACCCAGTACTTC
>few|TRBJ2-7|TRBV4-2|TRBD2
CASSQVWTSGLSYEQYF
TGTGCCAGCAGCCAAGTATGGACTAGCGGTCTCTCCTACGAGCAGTACTTC
>many|TRBJ2-1|TRBV3-1|TRBD2
CASSQLPAGAYNEQFF
TGTGCCAGCAGCCAACTCCCGGCGGGGGCCTACAATGAGCAGTTCTTC
>.|TRBJ2-7|TRBV7-9|.
CASSRVLYEQYF
TGTGCCAGCAGCCGCGTCCTCTACGAGCAGTACTTC
>many|TRBJ2-7|TRBV12-3/TRBV12-4|.
CASSSWTDSYEQYF
TGTGCCAGCAGTTCCTGGACTGATTCCTACGAGCAGTACTTC
>many|TRBJ2-1|TRBV18|TRBD2
CASSPISGRENEQFF
TGTGCCAGCTCACCAATTAGCGGGAGGGAGAATGAGCAGTTCTTC
>few|TRBJ2-3|TRBV6-1|.
CASSRTRPGSTDTQYF
TGTGCCAGCAGTCGCACTAGGCCTGGTAGCACAGATACGCAGTATTTT
>many|TRBJ2-7|TRBV20-1|TRBD2
CSAREYSGRALMGEQYF
TGCAGTGCTAGAGAGTATAGCGGGAGGGCCCTCATGGGCGAGCAGTACTTC
>once|TRBJ1-1|TRBV19|.
CASNQYTEAFF
TGTGCCAGTAATCAGTACACTGAAGCTTTCTTT
>many|TRBJ1-1|TRBV29-1|.
CSVVRPGMNTEAFF
TGCAGCGTTGTCCGACCGGGTATGAACACTGAAGCTTTCTTT
>many|TRBJ2-5|TRBV6-1|.
CASSVENQETQYF
TGTGCCAGCAGTGTGGAAAACCAAGAGACCCAGTACTTC
>.|TRBJ1-2|TRBV28|TRBD1
CASSFLIGTGGRDYTF
TGTGCCAGCAGTTTTTTAATCGGGACAGGGGGCAGAGACTACACCTTC
>many|TRBJ2-1|TRBV18|TRBD2
CASSTSGNNEQFF
TGTGCCAGCTCGACTAGCGGAAACAATGAGCAGTTCTTC
>many|TRBJ2-1|TRBV6-6|TRBD2
CASSYSRIGLAGDSSYNEQFF
TGTGCCAGCAGTTACTCAAGGATTGGACTAGCGGGAGATTCCTCCTACAATGAGCAGTTCTTC
>many|TRBJ2-2|TRBV9|.
CASSAPSGGAGELFF
TGTGCCAGCAGCGCACCGTCTGGAGGGGCCGGGGAGCTGTTTTTT
>.|TRBJ1-1|TRBV12-3/TRBV12-4|.
CASSLRVLAEAFF
TGTGCCAGCAGTTTACGGGTCTTAGCTGAAGCTTTCTTT
>many|TRBJ2-1|TRBV7-2|TRBD1
CASSLDSTGGANEQFF
TGTGCCAGCAGCTTAGATTCGACAGGGGGCGCGAATGAGCAGTTCTTC
>many|TRBJ2-1|TRBV27|.
CASSFIPGNEQFF
TGTGCCAGCAGTTTCATACCGGGTAATGAGCAGTTCTTC
>few|TRBJ1-2|TRBV15|.
CATSRDSTFRIYGYTF
TGTGCCACCAGCAGAGATAGTACTTTCAGAATCTATGGCTACACCTTC
>many|TRBJ2-1|TRBV12-3/TRBV12-4|TRBD2
CASSSPLAGRSYNEQFF
TGTGCCAGCAGCTCTCCTTTAGCGGGACGCTCCTACAATGAGCAGTTCTTC